These 20 T cell receptor beta chains were sequenced from one sample in a study of blood T cell repertoires in COVID-19. TCRdb's table, derived via immunoSEQ multiplex PCR, lists solely in-frame clones and lacks some. The sample contains 200,000 to 250,000 clones, just over 85% of which appear only once. Sequencing was done on a sample of peripheral blood. The receptors were sampled from a man older than 75 with acute or convalescent COVID-19.

V and J are TRBV7-2 and TRBJ1-1, with 7 bases aligning to TRBD1. Germline loops: CDR1 SGHTA, CDR2 FQGNSA. CDR3 length equals 17 residues. Losses at the gene ends were 1 base for V and 1 base for J; bases not matched to a gene: 9. The CDR3 region has the DNA TGTGCCAGCAGCTTAGGCTTTACGACAGGGACGAACACTGAAGCTTTCTTT. It is translated as CASSLGFTTGTNTEAFF. Full variable domain (remainder filled in from reference TRBV7-2 and TRBJ1-1): GAGVSQSPSNKVTEKGKDVELRCDPISGHTALYWYRQSLGQGLEFLIYFQGNSAPDKSGLPSDRFSAERTGGSVSTLTIQRTQQEDSAVYLCASSLGFTTGTNTEAFFGQGTRLTVV.

This CDR3 is CASSFGTSGSSGTQYF. The CDR3 DNA sequence: TGTGCCAGCAGCTTCGGGACTAGCGGGAGTTCCGGGACCCAGTACTTC. The chain links TRBV7-2 to TRBJ2-5; 14 bases are shared with TRBD2. The ends lost 3 bases at V and 7 bases at J; junction bases unmatched: 7. Germline CDR1 is SGHTA and CDR2 is FQGNSA. The CDR3 has 16 residues.

The gene calls are TRBV12-3 or TRBV12-4 and TRBJ2-7; D remains unclear. The CDR3 spans 11 residues. Between the trimmed V and J ends, which lost 4 bases and 3 bases, there was a span of 4 bases. The CDR3 coding sequence is TGTGCCAGCAGTTCTAACTACGAGCAGTACTTC. Protein product: CASSSNYEQYF.

The chain recombines TRBV19 with TRBJ1-5; D is undetermined. The germline gives CDR1 LNHDA, CDR2 SQIVND (reference sequence). Trimming cost V 1 base and J 1 base, with 11 bases left between them. The CDR3 spans 16 residues. The CDR3 nucleotides are TGTGCCAGTAGTATAGTCGGGATAGGAAGCAATCAGCCCCAGCATTTT. This codes for CASSIVGIGSNQPQHF.

The J gene is TRBJ1-1, the V gene TRBV4-1, with a possible D match to TRBD1 (6 bases). The CDR3 extends over 16 amino acids. V dropped 2 bases and J dropped 0 bases, with 13 bases sitting between them. Germline V lookup: CDR1 MGHRA, CDR2 YSYEKL. For the CDR3, the DNA is TGCGCCAGCAGCCAACCGACAGGCGAAATGAACACTGAAGCTTTCTTT. It yields the protein CASSQPTGEMNTEAFF.

The V call is TRBV6-5, the J call TRBJ2-5; D may be TRBD1 (5 bases). The CDR3 covers 13 residues. V was pared by 4 bases and J by 1 base, with 7 bases between. Germline V lookup: CDR1 MNHEY, CDR2 SVGAGI. The CDR3 is CASSFDSQETQYF. DNA for the CDR3: TGTGCCAGCAGTTTCGACAGCCAAGAGACCCAGTACTTC.

The chain combines TRBV13 with TRBJ2-5; possible D gene TRBD2, 5 bases. V was cut by 0 bases and J by 1 base, with 12 bases left in between. The length of the CDR3 is 16 residues. Looked up from germline, CDR1 is PRHDT and CDR2 is FYEKMQ (reference sequence). The CDR3 coding sequence is TGTGCCAGCAGCTTAGGAGGAGGACTCCCCCAAGAGACCCAGTACTTC. It yields the protein CASSLGGGLPQETQYF.

The CDR3 protein is CSVAAWERAFF. In DNA form, the CDR3 reads TGCAGCGTTGCAGCGTGGGAGCGGGCTTTCTTT. The rearrangement joins TRBV29-1 to TRBJ1-1; no reliable D call. Germline V gives CDR1 SQVTM, CDR2 ANQGSEA. This CDR3 comprises 11 residues. The V end was cut by 4 bases, the J end by 11 bases, with 14 bases between.

This chain links TRBV6-2 or TRBV6-3 with TRBJ1-2; D is undetermined. Germline V gene sequence: CDR1 MNHEY, CDR2 SVGEGT. Deletions cut 2 bases from V and 0 bases from J, with 7 bases between. There are 14 residues in the CDR3. The CDR3 region is CASSYKPPNYGYTF. CDR3 coding DNA: TGTGCCAGCAGTTACAAGCCGCCTAACTATGGCTACACCTTC.

The V call is TRBV9, the J call TRBJ2-5, with 14 bases matching TRBD2. The V segment lost 4 bases and the J segment 5 bases; nucleotides outside the gene matches: 4. CDR3 size: 15 residues. CDR1 and CDR2 from the germline V gene are SGDLS and YYNGEE. For the CDR3, the DNA is TGTGCCAGCAGCCCCCGGACTAGCGGGGGGGAGACCCAGTACTTC. As protein: CASSPRTSGGETQYF. Combining the CDR3 with reference TRBV9 and TRBJ2-5 gives the whole variable domain DSGVTQTPKHLITATGQRVTLRCSPRSGDLSVYWYQQSLDQGLQFLIQYYNGEERAKGNILERFSAQQFPDLHSELNLSSLELGDSALYFCASSPRTSGGETQYFGPGTRLLVL.

CDR3 region: CASSLSGGAWETQYF. The CDR3 DNA reads TGTGCCAGCAGCCTTAGCGGGGGGGCATGGGAGACCCAGTACTTC. The rearrangement uses TRBV7-2 and TRBJ2-5; the match to TRBD2 covers 11 bases. The V gene's germline CDR1 is SGHTA and CDR2 FQGNSA. The length of the CDR3 is 15 residues. The V and J ends lost 5 bases and 5 bases, in that order; junction bases with no gene match: 7. The whole variable domain, filled in from reference TRBV7-2 and TRBJ2-5, reads GAGVSQSPSNKVTEKGKDVELRCDPISGHTALYWYRQSLGQGLEFLIYFQGNSAPDKSGLPSDRFSAERTGGSVSTLTIQRTQQEDSAVYLCASSLSGGAWETQYFGPGTRLLVL.

The chain is built from TRBV11-3 and TRBJ2-2, with a weak D call TRBD2 (5 bases). Germline-derived CDR1 and CDR2 are SGHNT and YENEEA. V shed 4 bases and J shed 4 bases, with 10 bases lying between them. CDR3 size: 14 residues. The CDR3 nucleotides are TGTGCCAGCAGCTCAAAGGCGGGCACCGGGGAGCTGTTTTTT. Residues: CASSSKAGTGELFF.

The table lists this clone with a few counts. V usage is TRBV7-8 and J usage is TRBJ2-7, with D tentatively TRBD2 (7 bases). The germline V gene has CDR1 SGHVS and CDR2 FQNEAQ. Deletions cut 5 bases from V and 2 bases from J, with 13 bases between. The CDR3 length is 14 residues. DNA for the CDR3: TGTGCCAGCAGCCCCCGCGGGGGCCCCTACGAGCAGTACTTC. Its translation: CASSPRGGPYEQYF.

The rearrangement uses TRBV12-3 or TRBV12-4 and TRBJ1-1, with D possibly matching TRBD1 (5 bases). V was cut by 6 bases and J by 1 base, with 9 bases left in between. CDR3 size: 13 residues. The CDR3 reads CASRRGQNTEAFF. Written as DNA, the CDR3 is TGTGCCAGCAGACGAGGACAGAACACTGAAGCTTTCTTT.

The V gene is TRBV5-5, the J gene TRBJ2-7, with 7 bases lining up with TRBD1. This CDR3 has 14 residues. In germline, CDR1 is SGHKS, CDR2 YYEKEE (reference sequence). The V gene end was trimmed by 2 bases and the J gene end by 4 bases; junction bases not matched to a gene: 6. The CDR3 loop reads CASSFRTGLYEQYF. As DNA, the CDR3 is TGTGCCAGCAGCTTCCGGACAGGCCTATACGAGCAGTACTTC.

V and J are TRBV6-2 or TRBV6-3 and TRBJ2-2; 7 nucleotides line up with TRBD1. The CDR3 loop spans 17 amino acids. Germline CDR1 reads MNHEY; CDR2 reads SVGEGT. J gave up 3 bases and V 2 bases, and 9 bases lay outside the gene matches. Here the CDR3 reads CASSYNRGGSDTGELFF. CDR3 nucleotides: TGTGCCAGCAGTTACAATAGAGGGGGCTCGGACACCGGGGAGCTGTTTTTT.

This chain links TRBV3-1 (or the pseudogene TRBV3-2) with TRBJ1-1; D is perhaps TRBD1 (6 bases). Germline values: CDR1 LGHDT, CDR2 YNNKEL (reference sequence). V lost 1 base to trimming and J lost 10 bases, with 16 bases between them. The CDR3 runs 14 residues. The CDR3 protein is CASSQGGTGIRAFF. Written as DNA, the CDR3 is TGTGCCAGCAGCCAAGGGGGTACAGGGATAAGAGCTTTCTTT.

The chain employs TRBV28 and TRBJ1-6, with 10 bases lining up with TRBD1. CDR1 and CDR2 (germline): MDHEN, SYDVKM. The CDR3 totals 15 residues. J gave up 8 bases and V 5 bases, and 6 bases lay outside the gene matches. CDR3 residues: CASSSAGTGDSPLHF. The DNA of the CDR3 is TGTGCCAGCAGTAGCGCCGGGACAGGGGATTCACCCCTCCACTTT.

The chain uses TRBV5-4 and TRBJ1-1; D is ambiguous. Germline V gene lookup returns CDR1 SGHNT and CDR2 YYREEE (reference sequence). The length of the CDR3 is 13 residues. Trimming removed 2 bases from V and 5 bases from J, with 10 bases in between. In nucleotides, the CDR3 is TGTGCCAGCAGCTTCTTTGGGGAGACTGAAGCTTTCTTT. It specifies CASSFFGETEAFF.

The rearrangement uses TRBV7-2 and TRBJ2-1; 7 bases map to TRBD2. The CDR3 contains 15 residues. Germline lookup yields CDR1 SGHTA and CDR2 FQGNSA. V lost 5 bases to trimming and J lost 0 bases; unmatched junction nucleotides: 4. The CDR3 DNA reads TGTGCCAGCAGCCTCCGGGAGGCCTCCTACAATGAGCAGTTCTTC. Amino acid sequence: CASSLREASYNEQFF.